The clone carrying this T cell receptor (beta chain) was found a few times. CDR3 length: 16 amino acids. The germline V gene has CDR1 MNHEY and CDR2 SVGAGI. The germline V and J ends were trimmed by 4 bases and 0 bases, with 13 bases remaining between them. The data originate from a study of blood T cell repertoires in COVID-19. In the study overall: Samples came from the United States, Italy and Spain, spanning acute and convalescent COVID-19. Sources were T cells, B-cell-depleted T cells, or PBMCs; the material itself was cDNA or gDNA.

In Seattle, patients joined the study during active infection and were tracked longitudinally. In the authors' workflow: Amplified reference gene primers provided the basis for estimating nucleated cell counts. The method was immunoSEQ multiplex PCR; TCRdb's version includes in-frame clones alone and lacks a portion of them. The V and J calls and clone size come from that table; D and trimming were worked out from the DNA. The profile covers approximately 180,000 clones, with about 83% appearing a single time and around 13% taken by the ten largest. The sequence was collected from an older woman with COVID-19, enrolled during active disease. The chain carries TRBV6-5 and TRBJ1-3, with D possibly TRBD1 on 5 matching bases. Material: peripheral blood. The CDR3 region is CASSLQGGYSGNTIYF. Written as DNA, the CDR3 is TGTGCCAGCAGTTTGCAGGGTGGCTACTCTGGAAACACCATATATTTT.